In its sample, the clone carrying this TCR beta chain was seen once. Its antigen is still unknown. These data are taken from a study of shared clonotypes between healthy human individuals. Study information: Three plates were used per donor for CD4 naive, three for CD4 memory, two for CD8 naive and one for CD8 memory.

The CDR3 sequence is 12 residues long. Germline V gene sequence: CDR1 SGHNT, CDR2 YENEEA. Trimming took off 5 bases at V and 4 bases at J, with 9 bases between the two ends. The method was immunoSEQ multiplex PCR; TCRdb's version includes in-frame clones alone and lacks a portion of them. The table has more than 2,000,000 clones, more than 85% seen once; the top ten hold 0.35% to 0.5%. The study drew all its donors from Caucasian adults living in Nashville, Tennessee. A split of CD4+ cells into CD45RA+ naive and CD45RA-negative memory subsets was performed. The study, taken as a whole, reports: The four-donor shared clonotypes exceeded non-shared clonotypes in generation probability, with non-shared ones scoring lower.

This TCR was recovered from a young man in good health. Some clones in this sample may be carry-over from other donors' samples. The chain joins TRBV11-3 to TRBJ2-7; D gene unclear. The sequenced sample was naive CD4+ T cells from PBMCs. Subset meaning: CD45RA+ positively selected. CDR3 DNA sequence: TGTGCCAGCAGCCCCGGCAGATACGAGCAGTACTTC. This sequence encodes CASSPGRYEQYF.